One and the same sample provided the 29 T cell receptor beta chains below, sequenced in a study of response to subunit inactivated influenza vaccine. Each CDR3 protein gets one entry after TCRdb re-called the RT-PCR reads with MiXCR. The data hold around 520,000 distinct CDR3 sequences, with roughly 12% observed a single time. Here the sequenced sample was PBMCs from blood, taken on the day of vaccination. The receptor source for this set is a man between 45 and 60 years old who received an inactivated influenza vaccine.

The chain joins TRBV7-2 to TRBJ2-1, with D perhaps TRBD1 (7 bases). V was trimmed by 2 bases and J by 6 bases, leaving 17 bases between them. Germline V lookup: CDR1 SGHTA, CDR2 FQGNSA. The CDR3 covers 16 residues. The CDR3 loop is CASSLQRLRGVNEQFF. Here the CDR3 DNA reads TGTGCCAGCAGCTTACAACGGCTCAGGGGGGTCAATGAGCAGTTCTTC.

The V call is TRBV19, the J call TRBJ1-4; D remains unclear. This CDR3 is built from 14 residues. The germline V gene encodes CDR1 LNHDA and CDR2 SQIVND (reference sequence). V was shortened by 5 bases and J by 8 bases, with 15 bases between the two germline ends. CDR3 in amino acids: CASSDLREAEKLFF. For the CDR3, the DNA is TGTGCCAGTAGTGATCTCCGGGAAGCCGAAAAACTGTTTTTT.

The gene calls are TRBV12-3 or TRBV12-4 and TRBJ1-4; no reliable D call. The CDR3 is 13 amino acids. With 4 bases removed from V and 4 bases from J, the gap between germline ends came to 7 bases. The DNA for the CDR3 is TGTGCCAGCAGTTCAAGTGATAATGAAAAACTGTTTTTT. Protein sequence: CASSSSDNEKLFF.

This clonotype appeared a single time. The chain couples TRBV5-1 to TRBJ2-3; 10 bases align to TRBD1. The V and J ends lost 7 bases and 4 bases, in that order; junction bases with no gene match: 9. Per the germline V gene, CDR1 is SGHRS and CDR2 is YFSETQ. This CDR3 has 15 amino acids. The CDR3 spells CASCDRDRGADTQYF. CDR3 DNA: TGCGCCAGCTGCGACCGGGACAGGGGAGCAGATACGCAGTATTTT.

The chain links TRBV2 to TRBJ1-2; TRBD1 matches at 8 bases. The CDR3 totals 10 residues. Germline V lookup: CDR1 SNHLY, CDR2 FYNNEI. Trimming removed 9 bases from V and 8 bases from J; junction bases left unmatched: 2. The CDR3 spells CARQGDGYTF. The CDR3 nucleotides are TGTGCCAGACAGGGGGACGGCTACACCTTC.

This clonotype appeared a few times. Here the CDR3 DNA reads TGTGCCAGCAGCGCCGGGACGACCTGGGCCCATGAGCAGTTCTTC. Protein: CASSAGTTWAHEQFF. V is TRBV9 and J is TRBJ2-1; D may correspond to TRBD1 or TRBD2 (5 bases each). Looked up from germline, CDR1 is SGDLS and CDR2 is YYNGEE. V was shortened by 3 bases and J by 8 bases, with 18 bases between the two germline ends. The CDR3 is 15 amino acids.

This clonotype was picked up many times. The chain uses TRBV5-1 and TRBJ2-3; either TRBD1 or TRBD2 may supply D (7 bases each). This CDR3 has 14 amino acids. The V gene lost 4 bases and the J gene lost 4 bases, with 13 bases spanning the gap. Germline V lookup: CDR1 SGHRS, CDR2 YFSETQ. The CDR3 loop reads CASSQTGRADTQYF. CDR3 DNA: TGCGCCAGCAGCCAGACAGGGAGGGCAGATACGCAGTATTTT.

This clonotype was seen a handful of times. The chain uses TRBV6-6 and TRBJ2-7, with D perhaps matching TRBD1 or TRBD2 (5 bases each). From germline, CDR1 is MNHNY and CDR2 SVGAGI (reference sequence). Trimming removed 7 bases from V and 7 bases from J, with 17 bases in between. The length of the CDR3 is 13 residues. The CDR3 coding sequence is TGTGCCAGCACCCCGAGCTTGGGGGTTGAGCAGTACTTC. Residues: CASTPSLGVEQYF.

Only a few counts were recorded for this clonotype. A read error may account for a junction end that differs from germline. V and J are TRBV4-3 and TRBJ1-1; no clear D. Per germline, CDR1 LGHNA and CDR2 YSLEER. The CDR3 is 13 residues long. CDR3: CASSQDLKTEAFF. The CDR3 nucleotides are TGCGCCAGCAGCCAAGATCTGAAGACTGAAGCTTTCTTT.

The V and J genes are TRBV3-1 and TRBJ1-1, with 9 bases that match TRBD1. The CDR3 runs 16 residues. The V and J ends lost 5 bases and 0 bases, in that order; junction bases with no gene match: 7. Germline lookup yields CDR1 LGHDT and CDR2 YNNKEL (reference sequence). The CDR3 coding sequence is TGTGCCAGCAGCGAAACAGGGGGCGGCGTGAACACTGAAGCTTTCTTT. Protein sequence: CASSETGGGVNTEAFF.

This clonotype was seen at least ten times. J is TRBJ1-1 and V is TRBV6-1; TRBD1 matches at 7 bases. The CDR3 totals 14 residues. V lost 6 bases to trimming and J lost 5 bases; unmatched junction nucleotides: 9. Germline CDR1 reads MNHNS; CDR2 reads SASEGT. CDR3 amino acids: CASRAEGARTEAFF. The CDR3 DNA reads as TGTGCCAGCAGGGCCGAGGGGGCGCGAACTGAAGCTTTCTTT.

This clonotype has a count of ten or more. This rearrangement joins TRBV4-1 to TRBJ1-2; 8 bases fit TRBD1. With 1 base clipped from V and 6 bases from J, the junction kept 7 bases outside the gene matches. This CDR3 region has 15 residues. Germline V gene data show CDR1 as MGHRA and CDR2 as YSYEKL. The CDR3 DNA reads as TGCGCCAGCAGCCAAGGCCCCAGGGGGCGAAATGGCTACACCTTC. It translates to CASSQGPRGRNGYTF.

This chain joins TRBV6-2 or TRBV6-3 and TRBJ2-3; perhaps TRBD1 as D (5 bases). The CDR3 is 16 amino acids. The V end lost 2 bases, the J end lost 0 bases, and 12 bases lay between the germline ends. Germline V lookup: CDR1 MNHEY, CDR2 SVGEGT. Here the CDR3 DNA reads TGTGCCAGCAGTTACCACAGGACCGCTAGCACAGATACGCAGTATTTT. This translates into CASSYHRTASTDTQYF.

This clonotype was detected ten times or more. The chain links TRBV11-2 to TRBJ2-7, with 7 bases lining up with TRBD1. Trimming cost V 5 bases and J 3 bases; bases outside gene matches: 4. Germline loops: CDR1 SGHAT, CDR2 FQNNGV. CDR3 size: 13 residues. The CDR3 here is CASSPGQNYEQYF. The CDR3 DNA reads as TGTGCCAGCAGCCCGGGACAGAACTACGAGCAGTACTTC.

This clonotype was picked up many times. The CDR3 DNA reads as TGTGCCAGCGGGAGGGCCCTTTGGGGTGAGCAGTTCTTC. It specifies CASGRALWGEQFF. V gene TRBV27 combines with J gene TRBJ2-1; 7 bases are a match to TRBD2. J was trimmed by 9 bases and V by 8 bases; bases with no gene match: 10. The CDR3 runs to 13 residues. Germline lookup yields CDR1 MNHEY and CDR2 SMNVEV (reference sequence).

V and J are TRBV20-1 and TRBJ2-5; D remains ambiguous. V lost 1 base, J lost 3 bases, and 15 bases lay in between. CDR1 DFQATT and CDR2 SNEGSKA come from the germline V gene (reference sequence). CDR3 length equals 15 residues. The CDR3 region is CSARGIERSEETQYF. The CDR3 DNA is TGCAGTGCTAGAGGTATAGAACGGTCAGAAGAGACCCAGTACTTC.

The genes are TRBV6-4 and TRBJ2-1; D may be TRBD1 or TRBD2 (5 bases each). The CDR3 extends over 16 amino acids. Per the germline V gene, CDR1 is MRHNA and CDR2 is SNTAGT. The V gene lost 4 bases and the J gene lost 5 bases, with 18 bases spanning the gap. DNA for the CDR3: TGTGCCAGCAGTGGAGGGCGAGGGGAGACCGACAATGAGCAGTTCTTC. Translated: CASSGGRGETDNEQFF.

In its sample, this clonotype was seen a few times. CDR3 nucleotides: TGCGCCAGCAGCCGGGACGGAGAACCAACTAATGAAAAACTGTTTTTT. As protein: CASSRDGEPTNEKLFF. The rearrangement uses TRBV5-1 and TRBJ1-4; maybe TRBD1 (5 bases). The length of the CDR3 is 16 residues. Germline assignment: CDR1 SGHRS and CDR2 YFSETQ. V shed 4 bases and J shed 0 bases, with 13 bases lying between them.

DNA of the CDR3: TGCAGTGCTAGGGAAACAGGGGGCGGGAGCTACACCTTC. Its protein is CSARETGGGSYTF. The chain combines TRBV20-1 with TRBJ1-2; 9 bases match TRBD1. V trimming: 3 bases; J trimming: 9 bases; junction bases outside the gene matches: 8. The CDR3 runs to 13 residues. Per the germline V gene, CDR1 is DFQATT and CDR2 is SNEGSKA (reference sequence).

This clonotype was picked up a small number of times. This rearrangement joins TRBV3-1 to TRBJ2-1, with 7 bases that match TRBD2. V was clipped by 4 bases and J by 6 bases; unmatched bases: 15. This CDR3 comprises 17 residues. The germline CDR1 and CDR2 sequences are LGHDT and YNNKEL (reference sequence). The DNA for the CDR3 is TGTGCCAGCAGCCGTATCCCGACGGGAGGTCCTTCCAATGAGCAGTTCTTC. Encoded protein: CASSRIPTGGPSNEQFF.

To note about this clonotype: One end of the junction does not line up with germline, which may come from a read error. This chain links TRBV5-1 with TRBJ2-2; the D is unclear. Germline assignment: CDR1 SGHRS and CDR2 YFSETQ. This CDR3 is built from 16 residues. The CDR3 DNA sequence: TGCACCAGCAGCTTGGCCATGGGGTTCAACACCGGGGAGCTGTTTTTT. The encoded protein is CTSSLAMGFNTGELFF.

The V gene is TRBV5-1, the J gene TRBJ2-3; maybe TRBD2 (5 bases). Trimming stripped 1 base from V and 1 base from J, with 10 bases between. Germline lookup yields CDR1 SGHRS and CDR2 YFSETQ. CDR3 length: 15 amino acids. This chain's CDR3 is CASSLWGDGTDTQYF. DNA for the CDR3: TGCGCCAGCAGCTTGTGGGGAGATGGCACAGATACGCAGTATTTT. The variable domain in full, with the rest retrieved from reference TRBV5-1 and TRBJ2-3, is KAGVTQTPRYLIKTRGQQVTLSCSPISGHRSVSWYQQTPGQGLQFLFEYFSETQRNKGNFPGRFSGRQFSNSRSEMNVSTLELGDSALYLCASSLWGDGTDTQYFGPGTRLTVL.

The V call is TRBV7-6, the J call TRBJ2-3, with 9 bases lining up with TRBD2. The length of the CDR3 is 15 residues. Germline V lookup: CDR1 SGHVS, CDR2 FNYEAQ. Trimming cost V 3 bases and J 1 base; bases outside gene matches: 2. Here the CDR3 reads CASSFQREGTDTQYF. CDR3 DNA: TGTGCCAGCAGCTTCCAGCGGGAGGGCACAGATACGCAGTATTTT. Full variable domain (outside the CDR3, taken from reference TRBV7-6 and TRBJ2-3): GAGVSQSPRYKVTKRGQDVALRCDPISGHVSLYWYRQALGQGPEFLTYFNYEAQQDKSGLPNDRFSAERPEGSISTLTIQRTEQRDSAMYRCASSFQREGTDTQYFGPGTRLTVL.

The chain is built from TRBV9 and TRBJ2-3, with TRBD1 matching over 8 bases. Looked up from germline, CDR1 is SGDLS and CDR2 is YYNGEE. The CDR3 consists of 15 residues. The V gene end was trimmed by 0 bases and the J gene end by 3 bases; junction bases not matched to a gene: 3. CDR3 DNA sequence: TGTGCCAGCAGCGTAGGTCAGGGGGCAACAGATACGCAGTATTTT. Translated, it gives CASSVGQGATDTQYF.

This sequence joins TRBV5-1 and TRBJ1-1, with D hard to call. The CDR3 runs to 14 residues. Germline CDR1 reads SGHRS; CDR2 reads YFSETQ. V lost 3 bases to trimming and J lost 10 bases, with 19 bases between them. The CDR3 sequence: CASSYHLDQGLAFF. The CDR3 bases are TGCGCCAGCAGCTACCACCTAGACCAAGGACTAGCTTTCTTT.

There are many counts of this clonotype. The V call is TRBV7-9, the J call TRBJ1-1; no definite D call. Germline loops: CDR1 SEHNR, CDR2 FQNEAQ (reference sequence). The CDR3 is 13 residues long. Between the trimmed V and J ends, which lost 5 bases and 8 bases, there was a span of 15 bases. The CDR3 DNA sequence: TGTGCCAGCAGCCCCAAGACTGAGTTCGAAGCTTTCTTT. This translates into CASSPKTEFEAFF. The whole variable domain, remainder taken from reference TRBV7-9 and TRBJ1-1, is DTGVSQNPRHKITKRGQNVTFRCDPISEHNRLYWYRQTLGQGPEFLTYFQNEAQLEKSRLLSDRFSAERPKGSFSTLEIQRTEQGDSAMYLCASSPKTEFEAFFGQGTRLTVV.

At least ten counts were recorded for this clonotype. The DNA for the CDR3 is TGTGCCAGCAGCCTTAGCGCCTCTCCCTACGAGCAGTACTTC. This codes for CASSLSASPYEQYF. V usage is TRBV11-2 and J usage is TRBJ2-7; D may be TRBD2 (5 bases). V lost 5 bases and J lost 2, with 13 bases in between. Per the germline V gene, CDR1 is SGHAT and CDR2 is FQNNGV. This CDR3 spans 14 amino acids.

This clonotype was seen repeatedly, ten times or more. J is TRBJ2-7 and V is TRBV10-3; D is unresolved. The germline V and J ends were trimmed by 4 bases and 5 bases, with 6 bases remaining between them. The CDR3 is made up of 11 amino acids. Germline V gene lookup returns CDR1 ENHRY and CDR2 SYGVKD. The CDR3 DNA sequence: TGTGCCATCAGTGGAAGGGACGAGCAGTACTTC. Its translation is CAISGRDEQYF.

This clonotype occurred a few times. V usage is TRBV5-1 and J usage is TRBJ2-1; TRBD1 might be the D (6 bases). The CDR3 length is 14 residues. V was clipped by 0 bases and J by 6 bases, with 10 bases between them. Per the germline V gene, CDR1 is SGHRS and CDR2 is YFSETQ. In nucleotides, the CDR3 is TGCGCCAGCAGCTTGGGAGGGGGTTTCAATGAGCAGTTCTTC. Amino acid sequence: CASSLGGGFNEQFF.